This passage covers 5 T cell receptor gamma chains from one sample sequenced in a study of Vδ1+ human thymocytes. Whole-study findings and limits: Thymic TRG and TRD repertoires appeared highly polyclonal.

Sequences come from RNA converted to cDNA by reverse transcription. CDR3 amplicons came from multiplex PCR with pooled V-gene forward and constant-region reverse primers. With CATT, TCRdb re-called clones from the multiplex PCR reads. The data show 7,000 to 9,500 gamma-chain clones, with 45% to 65% seen just once and approximately 1.5% held by the top ten. These receptors' antigens are unknown. Sequenced sample: Vdelta1+ gamma-delta thymocytes from the thymus. As for subset: FACS-sorted CD3+ TCRalphabeta- TCRVdelta1+ TCRVdelta2- thymocytes. These receptors all come from a girl less than two years old who had congenital heart surgery.

There are a few counts of this clone. This chain links TRGV2 with TRGJ1 or TRGJ2. The J gene is absent in TCRdb and was assigned here via DNA matching to germline. From germline, CDR1 is EGSNGY and CDR2 YDSYNSKV. CDR3 size: 15 residues. Trimming cost V 2 bases and J 6 bases; bases outside gene matches: 13. The CDR3 DNA reads TGTGCCACCTGGGACGCGCCGTGGGGTGGTTATAAGAAACTCTTT. Encoded protein: CATWDAPWGGYKKLF.

The chain links TRGV3 to TRGJP2. No J segment appears in TCRdb, so it was assigned here by matching the sequence to germline. In germline, CDR1 is VTNTFY, CDR2 YDVSTARD (reference sequence). The CDR3 length is 16 residues. The J segment lost 4 bases and the V segment lost 0 bases, leaving 8 bases of the junction unmatched. The CDR3: CATWDRPLDSDWIKTF. The CDR3 bases are TGTGCCACCTGGGACAGGCCCCTTGATAGTGATTGGATCAAGACGTTT.

V usage is TRGV3 and J usage is TRGJP2. TCRdb lists no J gene, so it was determined here by aligning the DNA to germline. Unmatched junction bases numbered 5, after V lost 5 bases and J lost 2 bases. This CDR3 has 14 residues. Germline lookup yields CDR1 VTNTFY and CDR2 YDVSTARD (reference sequence). For the CDR3, the DNA is TGTGCCACCTGGGTGCCGAGTAGTGATTGGATCAAGACGTTT. This codes for CATWVPSSDWIKTF.

This clone was counted only a few times. The rearrangement joins TRGV9 to TRGJ1 or TRGJ2. The J gene comes from matching the DNA to germline here; TCRdb lacks it. With 2 bases clipped from V and 3 bases from J, the junction kept 7 bases outside the gene matches. Germline assignment: CDR1 GITISATS and CDR2 ISYDGTV (reference sequence). This CDR3 spans 14 amino acids. In DNA form, the CDR3 reads TGTGCCTTGTGGGAGGCTAATTGTTATTATAAGAAACTCTTT. Its protein is CALWEANCYYKKLF.

The chain has TRGV3 and TRGJ1 or TRGJ2. The CDR3 is 13 amino acids. Looked up from germline, CDR1 is VTNTFY and CDR2 is YDVSTARD (reference sequence). With V trimmed by 3 bases and J by 7 bases, 9 bases remained unmatched. The CDR3 loop is CATWDPSGYKKLF. The DNA of the CDR3 is TGTGCCACCTGGGACCCGTCGGGGTATAAGAAACTCTTT.